This is a list of T cell receptor beta chains from one sample in a study of blood T cell repertoires in COVID-19. Assay used: immunoSEQ multiplex PCR; TCRdb lists only in-frame clones, some missing. This sample has roughly 310,000 clones, with 88% found just once. Sequenced sample: peripheral blood. Receptor source: a woman aged 50 to 65 with active or convalescent COVID-19. Each CDR3 is given with its conserved first and last residue. A D gene is named only where the DNA matches it firmly. Rows may omit the clone size; those that give it use once, few, many or a size class.

- - TRBJ2-7 TRBV27 13 CASSGSDSDEQYF TGTGCCAGCAGTGGCAGTGATTCAGACGAGCAGTACTTC
- - TRBJ1-2 TRBV6-2/TRBV6-3 13 CASSYLEGVGYTF TGTGCCAGCAGTTACCTGGAAGGGGTTGGCTACACCTTC
once TRBD1 TRBJ2-2 TRBV4-2 15 CASSLETGSAGELFF TGTGCCAGCAGCCTCGAGACAGGGTCGGCCGGGGAGCTGTTTTTT
- TRBD2 TRBJ2-2 TRBV7-2 14 CASSFSGGAGELFF TGTGCCAGCAGCTTTAGCGGGGGGGCCGGGGAGCTGTTTTTT
- TRBD2 TRBJ2-1 TRBV7-2 17 CASSRWARTSVRNEQFF TGTGCCAGCAGCCGCTGGGCTCGGACTAGCGTGCGGAATGAGCAGTTCTTC
- TRBD1 TRBJ2-3 TRBV24-1 16 CATSDKAGTGEDTQYF TGTGCCACCAGTGACAAGGCCGGGACAGGGGAGGATACGCAGTATTTT
- TRBD1 TRBJ2-4 TRBV7-9 14 CASSEGQGANIQYF TGTGCCAGCAGCGAGGGACAGGGGGCAAACATTCAGTACTTC
- TRBD1 TRBJ1-1 TRBV10-1 17 CASSGPTLGQARTEAFF TGCGCCAGCAGTGGACCTACCCTGGGACAGGCCCGAACTGAAGCTTTCTTT
- TRBD2 TRBJ2-1 TRBV18 16 CASSPIPSGTTVGQFF TGTGCCAGCTCACCAATCCCTAGCGGCACCACGGTGGGGCAGTTCTTC
- TRBD1 TRBJ2-7 TRBV7-9 13 CASSRTGSYEQYF TGTGCCAGCAGTAGGACAGGGTCCTACGAGCAGTACTTC
- - TRBJ2-5 TRBV11-3 14 CASSLRGHGETQYF TGTGCCAGCAGCTTGCGGGGCCACGGGGAGACCCAGTACTTC
- - TRBJ2-1 TRBV6-1 10 CASSDREQFF TGTGCCAGCAGTGACCGTGAGCAGTTCTTC
once TRBD2 TRBJ2-7 TRBV18 14 CASSPGLAGVEQYF TGTGCCAGCTCACCAGGGCTAGCGGGGGTCGAGCAGTACTTC
- - TRBJ1-2 TRBV28 15 CASSFEQGLNYGYTF TGTGCCAGCAGTTTTGAACAGGGATTAAACTATGGCTACACCTTC
once TRBD1 TRBJ1-2 TRBV6-1 16 CASSERNTGGTYGYTF TGTGCCAGCAGTGAAAGGAACACAGGGGGAACCTATGGCTACACCTTC
- - TRBJ1-5 TRBV5-4 12 CASLFGNQPQHF TGTGCCAGCCTCTTCGGCAATCAGCCCCAGCATTTT
- - TRBJ2-1 TRBV4-1 14 CASSKGGGDTEQFF TGCGCCAGCAGCAAGGGGGGGGGTGATACTGAGCAGTTCTTC
few - TRBJ1-2 TRBV20-1 11 CSAVMEAGYTF TGCAGTGCTGTGATGGAGGCGGGCTACACCTTC
- - TRBJ1-5 TRBV4-2 13 CASSQVGEQPQHF TGTGCCAGCAGCCAAGTCGGGGAACAGCCCCAGCATTTT
- TRBD1 TRBJ1-1 TRBV30 15 CAWSLAGTENTEAFF TGTGCCTGGAGTCTAGCCGGGACAGAGAACACTGAAGCTTTCTTT
- - TRBJ1-6 TRBV6-2/TRBV6-3 15 CASSRGRASDSPLHF TGTGCCAGCAGTCGGGGAAGAGCGAGCGATTCACCCCTCCACTTT
- TRBD2 TRBJ2-1 TRBV14 20 CASSQLIGLAGGDSYNEQFF TGTGCCAGCAGCCAACTAATAGGGCTAGCGGGGGGCGACTCCTACAATGAGCAGTTCTTC
- - TRBJ1-2 TRBV5-1 14 CASSVRGQNYGYTF TGCGCCAGCAGCGTACGAGGGCAAAACTATGGCTACACCTTC
- - TRBJ1-1 TRBV27 15 CASSAPGGWDTEAFF TGTGCCAGCAGTGCACCTGGGGGGTGGGACACTGAAGCTTTCTTT
- TRBD2 TRBJ2-7 TRBV7-9 14 CASSPRGIPYEQYF TGTGCCAGCAGCCCGCGGGGGATCCCCTACGAGCAGTACTTC
- TRBD1 TRBJ2-3 TRBV6-1 14 CASSELDRPYTQYF TGTGCCAGCAGTGAATTGGACAGGCCTTATACGCAGTATTTT